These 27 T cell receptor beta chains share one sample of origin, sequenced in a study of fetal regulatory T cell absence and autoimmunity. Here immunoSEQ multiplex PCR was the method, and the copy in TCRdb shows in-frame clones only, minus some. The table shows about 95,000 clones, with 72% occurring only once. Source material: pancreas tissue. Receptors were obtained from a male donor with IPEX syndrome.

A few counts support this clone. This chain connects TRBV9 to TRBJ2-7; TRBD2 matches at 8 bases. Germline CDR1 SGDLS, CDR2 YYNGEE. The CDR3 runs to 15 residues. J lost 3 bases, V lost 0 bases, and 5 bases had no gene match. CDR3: CASSVGGGQGYEQYF. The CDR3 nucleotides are TGTGCCAGCAGCGTAGGCGGGGGGCAGGGCTACGAGCAGTACTTC.

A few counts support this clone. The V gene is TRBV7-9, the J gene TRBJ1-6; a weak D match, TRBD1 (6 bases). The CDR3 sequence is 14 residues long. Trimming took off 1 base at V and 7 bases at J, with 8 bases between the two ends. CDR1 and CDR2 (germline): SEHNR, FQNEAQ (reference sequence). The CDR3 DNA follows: TGTGCCAGCAGCTTAGGCAGGGGCAATTCACCCCTCCACTTT. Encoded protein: CASSLGRGNSPLHF.

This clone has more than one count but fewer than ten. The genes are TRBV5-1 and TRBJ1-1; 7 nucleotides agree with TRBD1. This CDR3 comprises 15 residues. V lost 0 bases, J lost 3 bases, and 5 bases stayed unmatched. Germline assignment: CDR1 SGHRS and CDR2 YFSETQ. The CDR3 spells CASSLDRGWYTEAFF. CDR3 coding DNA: TGCGCCAGCAGCTTGGACAGGGGATGGTACACTGAAGCTTTCTTT. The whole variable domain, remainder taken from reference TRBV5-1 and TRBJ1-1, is KAGVTQTPRYLIKTRGQQVTLSCSPISGHRSVSWYQQTPGQGLQFLFEYFSETQRNKGNFPGRFSGRQFSNSRSEMNVSTLELGDSALYLCASSLDRGWYTEAFFGQGTRLTVV.

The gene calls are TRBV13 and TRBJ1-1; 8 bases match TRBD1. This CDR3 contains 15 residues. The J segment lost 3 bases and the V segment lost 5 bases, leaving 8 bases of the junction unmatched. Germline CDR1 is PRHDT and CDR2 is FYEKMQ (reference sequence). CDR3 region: CASSTRTGRDTEAFF. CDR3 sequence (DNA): TGTGCCAGCAGCACAAGGACAGGGAGGGACACTGAAGCTTTCTTT.

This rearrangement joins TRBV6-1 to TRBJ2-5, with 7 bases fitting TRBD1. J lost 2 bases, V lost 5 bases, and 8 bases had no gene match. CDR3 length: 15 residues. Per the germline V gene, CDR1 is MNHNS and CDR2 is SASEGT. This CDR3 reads CASSTMDRFQETQYF. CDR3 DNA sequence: TGTGCCAGCAGTACCATGGACAGGTTTCAAGAGACCCAGTACTTC.

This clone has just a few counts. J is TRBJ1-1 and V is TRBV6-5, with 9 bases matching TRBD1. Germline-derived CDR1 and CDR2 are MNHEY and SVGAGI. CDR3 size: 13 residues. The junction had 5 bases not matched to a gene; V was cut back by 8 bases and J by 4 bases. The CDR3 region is CASGEDRGTEAFF. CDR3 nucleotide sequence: TGTGCCAGCGGCGAGGACAGGGGCACTGAAGCTTTCTTT.

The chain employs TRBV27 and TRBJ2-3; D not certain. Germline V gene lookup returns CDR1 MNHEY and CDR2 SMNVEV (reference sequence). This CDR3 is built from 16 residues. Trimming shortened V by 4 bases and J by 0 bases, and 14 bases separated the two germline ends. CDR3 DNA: TGTGCCAGCAGTTATCTCCGGGCACGTAGCACAGATACGCAGTATTTT. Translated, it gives CASSYLRARSTDTQYF.

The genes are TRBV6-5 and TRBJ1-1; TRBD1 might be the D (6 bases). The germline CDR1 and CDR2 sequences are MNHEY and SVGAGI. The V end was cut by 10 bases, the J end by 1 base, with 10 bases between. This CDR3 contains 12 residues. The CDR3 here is CAIKGGNTEAFF. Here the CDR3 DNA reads TGTGCCATCAAGGGGGGGAACACTGAAGCTTTCTTT.

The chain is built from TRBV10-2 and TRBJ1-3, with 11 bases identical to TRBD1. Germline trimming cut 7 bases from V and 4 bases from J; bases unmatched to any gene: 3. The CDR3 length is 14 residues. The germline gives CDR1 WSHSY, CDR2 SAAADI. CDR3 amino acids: CASTRTGGGNTIYF. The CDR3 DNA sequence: TGCGCCAGCACGAGGACAGGGGGCGGAAACACCATATATTTT.

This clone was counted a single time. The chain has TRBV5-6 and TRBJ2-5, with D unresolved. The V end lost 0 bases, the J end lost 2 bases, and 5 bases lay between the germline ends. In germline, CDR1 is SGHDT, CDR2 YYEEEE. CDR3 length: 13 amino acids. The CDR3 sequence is CASSLVQQETQYF. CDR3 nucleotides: TGTGCCAGCAGCTTGGTACAACAAGAGACCCAGTACTTC.

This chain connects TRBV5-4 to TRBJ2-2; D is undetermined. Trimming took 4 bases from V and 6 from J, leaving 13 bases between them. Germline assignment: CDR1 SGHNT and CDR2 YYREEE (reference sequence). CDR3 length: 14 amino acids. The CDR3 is CASSIKSGPGELFF. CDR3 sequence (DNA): TGTGCCAGCAGCATCAAAAGTGGGCCCGGGGAGCTGTTTTTT.

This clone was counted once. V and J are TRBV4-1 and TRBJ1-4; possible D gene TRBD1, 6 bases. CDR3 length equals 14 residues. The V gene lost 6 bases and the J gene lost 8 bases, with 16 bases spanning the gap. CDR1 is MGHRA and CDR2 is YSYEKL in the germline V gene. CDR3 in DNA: TGCGCCAGCAGACCTTACAGGGTCGAGGAAAAACTGTTTTTT. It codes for CASRPYRVEEKLFF.

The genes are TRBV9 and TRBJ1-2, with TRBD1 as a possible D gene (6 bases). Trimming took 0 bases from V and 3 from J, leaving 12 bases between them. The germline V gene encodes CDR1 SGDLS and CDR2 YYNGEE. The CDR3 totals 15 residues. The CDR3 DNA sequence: TGTGCCAGCAGCGTAGAACCGGGACAATACTATGGCTACACCTTC. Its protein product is CASSVEPGQYYGYTF.

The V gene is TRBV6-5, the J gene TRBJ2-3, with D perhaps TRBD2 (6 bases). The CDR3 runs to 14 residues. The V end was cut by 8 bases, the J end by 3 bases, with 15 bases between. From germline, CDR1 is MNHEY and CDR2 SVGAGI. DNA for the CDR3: TGTGCCAGCCGTGGGGCCGGAGGGACAGATACGCAGTATTTT. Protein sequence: CASRGAGGTDTQYF.

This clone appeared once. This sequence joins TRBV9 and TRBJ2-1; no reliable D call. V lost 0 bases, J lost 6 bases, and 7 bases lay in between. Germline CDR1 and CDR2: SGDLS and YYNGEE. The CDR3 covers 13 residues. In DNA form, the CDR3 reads TGTGCCAGCAGCGTAGTACCCCGCAATGAGCAGTTCTTC. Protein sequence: CASSVVPRNEQFF.

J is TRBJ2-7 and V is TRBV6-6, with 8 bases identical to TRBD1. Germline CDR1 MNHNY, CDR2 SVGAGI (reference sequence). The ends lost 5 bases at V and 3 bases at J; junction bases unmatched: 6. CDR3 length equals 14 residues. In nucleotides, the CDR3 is TGTGCCAGCAGTGGACAGGGCAGGGACTACGAGCAGTACTTC. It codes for CASSGQGRDYEQYF.

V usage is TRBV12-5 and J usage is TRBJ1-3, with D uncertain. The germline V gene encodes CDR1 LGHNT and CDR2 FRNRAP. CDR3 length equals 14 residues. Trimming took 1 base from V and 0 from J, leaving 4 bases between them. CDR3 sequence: CASGLGHSGNTIYF. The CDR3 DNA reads TGTGCTAGTGGTTTGGGACACTCTGGAAACACCATATATTTT.

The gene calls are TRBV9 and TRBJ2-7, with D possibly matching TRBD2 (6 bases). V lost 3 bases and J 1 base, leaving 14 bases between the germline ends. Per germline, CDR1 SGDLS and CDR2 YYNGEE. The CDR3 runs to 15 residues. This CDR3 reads CASSAGDLSSYEQYF. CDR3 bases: TGTGCCAGCAGCGCGGGGGACCTCTCGTCCTACGAGCAGTACTTC.

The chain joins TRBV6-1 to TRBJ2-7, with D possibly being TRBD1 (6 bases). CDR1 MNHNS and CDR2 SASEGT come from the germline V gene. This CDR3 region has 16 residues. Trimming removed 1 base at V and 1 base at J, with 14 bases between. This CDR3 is CASSEGFGGHSYEQYF. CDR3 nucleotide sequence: TGTGCCAGCAGTGAAGGGTTTGGGGGCCATTCCTACGAGCAGTACTTC.

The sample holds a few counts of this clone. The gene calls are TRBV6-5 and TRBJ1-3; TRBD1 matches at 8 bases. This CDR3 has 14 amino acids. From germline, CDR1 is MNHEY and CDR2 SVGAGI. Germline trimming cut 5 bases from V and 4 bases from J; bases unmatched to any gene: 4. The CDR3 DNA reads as TGTGCCAGCAGTGCGACAGGGGACGGAAACACCATATATTTT. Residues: CASSATGDGNTIYF.

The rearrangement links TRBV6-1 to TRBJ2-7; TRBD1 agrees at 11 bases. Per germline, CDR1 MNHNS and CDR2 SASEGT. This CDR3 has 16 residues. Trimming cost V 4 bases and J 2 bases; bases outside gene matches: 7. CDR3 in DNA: TGTGCCAGCAGTGGGGCACCGGGACAGGGGGCCTACGAGCAGTACTTC. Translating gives CASSGAPGQGAYEQYF.

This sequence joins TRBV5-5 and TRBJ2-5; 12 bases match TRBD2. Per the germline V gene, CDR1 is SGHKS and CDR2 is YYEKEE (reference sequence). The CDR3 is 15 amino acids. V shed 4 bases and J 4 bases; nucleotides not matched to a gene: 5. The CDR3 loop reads CASSLTSGRRETQYF. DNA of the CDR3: TGTGCCAGCAGCCTCACTAGCGGGAGGAGAGAGACCCAGTACTTC.

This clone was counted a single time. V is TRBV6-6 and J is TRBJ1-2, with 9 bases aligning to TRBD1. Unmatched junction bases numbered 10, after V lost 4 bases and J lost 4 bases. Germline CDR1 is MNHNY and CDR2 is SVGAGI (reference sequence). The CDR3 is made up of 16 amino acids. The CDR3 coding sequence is TGTGCCAGCAGTTTGGCCGGGACAGGGAAGCCCTATGGCTACACCTTC. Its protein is CASSLAGTGKPYGYTF.

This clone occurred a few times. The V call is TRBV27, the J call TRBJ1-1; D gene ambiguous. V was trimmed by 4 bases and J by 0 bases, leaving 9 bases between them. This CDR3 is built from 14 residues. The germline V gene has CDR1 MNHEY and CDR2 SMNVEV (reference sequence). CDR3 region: CASSSKGLNTEAFF. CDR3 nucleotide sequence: TGTGCCAGCAGTTCCAAAGGTTTGAACACTGAAGCTTTCTTT.

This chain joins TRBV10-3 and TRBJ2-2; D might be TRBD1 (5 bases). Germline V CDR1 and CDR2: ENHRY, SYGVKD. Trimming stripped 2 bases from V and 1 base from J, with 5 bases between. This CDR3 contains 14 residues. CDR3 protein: CAISEGQNTGELFF. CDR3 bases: TGTGCCATCAGTGAGGGACAGAACACCGGGGAGCTGTTTTTT.

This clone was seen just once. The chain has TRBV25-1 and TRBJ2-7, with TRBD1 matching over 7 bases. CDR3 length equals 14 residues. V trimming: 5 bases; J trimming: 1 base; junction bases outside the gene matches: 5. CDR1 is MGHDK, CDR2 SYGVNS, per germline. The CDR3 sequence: CASSRTGRSYEQYF. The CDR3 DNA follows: TGTGCCAGCAGTCGGACAGGCCGATCCTACGAGCAGTACTTC.

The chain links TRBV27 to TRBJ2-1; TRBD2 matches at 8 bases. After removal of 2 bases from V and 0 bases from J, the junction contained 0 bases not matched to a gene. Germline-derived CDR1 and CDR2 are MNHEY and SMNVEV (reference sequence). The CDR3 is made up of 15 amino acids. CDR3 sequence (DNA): TGTGCCAGCAGTTTAGGGACTAGCTCCTACAATGAGCAGTTCTTC. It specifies CASSLGTSSYNEQFF.